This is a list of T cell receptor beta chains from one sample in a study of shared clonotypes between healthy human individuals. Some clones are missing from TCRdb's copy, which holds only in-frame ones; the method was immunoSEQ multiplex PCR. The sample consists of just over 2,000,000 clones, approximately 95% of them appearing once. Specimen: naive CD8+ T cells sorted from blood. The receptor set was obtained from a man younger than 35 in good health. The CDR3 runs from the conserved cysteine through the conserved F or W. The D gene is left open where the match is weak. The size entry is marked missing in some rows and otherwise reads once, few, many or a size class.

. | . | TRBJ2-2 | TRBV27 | TGTGCCAGCAGTTTATCCCCATATGCCGGGGAGCTGTTTTTT | CASSLSPYAGELFF
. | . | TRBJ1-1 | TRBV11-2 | TGTGCCAGCGAAGCAGGGGTTACTGAAGCTTTCTTT | CASEAGVTEAFF
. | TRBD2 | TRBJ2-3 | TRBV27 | TGTGCCAGCAGGGAGAGTATTAGCGGGGGGAGGGCAGATACGCAGTATTTT | CASRESISGGRADTQYF
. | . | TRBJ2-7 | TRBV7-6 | TGTGCCAGCAGCCTCCTGGGCGACACCTACGAGCAGTACTTC | CASSLLGDTYEQYF
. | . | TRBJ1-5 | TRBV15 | TGTGCCACCAGCAGAGACAGATATAGCAATCAGCCCCAGCATTTT | CATSRDRYSNQPQHF
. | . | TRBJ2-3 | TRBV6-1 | TGTGCCAGCAGTGAAGCAAACAGGGAGGATACGCAGTATTTT | CASSEANREDTQYF
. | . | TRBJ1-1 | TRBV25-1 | TGTGCCAGCAGTGCCCATTCGGCGGGCCGAGTTCTTGATGAAGCTTTCTTT | CASSAHSAGRVLDEAFF
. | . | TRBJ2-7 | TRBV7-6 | TGTGCCAGCAGAGGCAGGGACTACGAGCAGTACTTC | CASRGRDYEQYF
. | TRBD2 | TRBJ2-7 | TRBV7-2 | TGTGCCAGCAGCTTCGGAACTTTTAGCGGGATTGTGCGGGAGCAGTACTTC | CASSFGTFSGIVREQYF
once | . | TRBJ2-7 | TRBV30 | TGTGCCTGGCAACCCGGGGTAGCGAGGAACTACGAGCAGTACTTC | CAWQPGVARNYEQYF
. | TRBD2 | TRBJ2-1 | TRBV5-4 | TGTGCCAGCAGCTCGGGACTAGCGGGAATCCTTTCCAATGAGCAGTTCTTC | CASSSGLAGILSNEQFF
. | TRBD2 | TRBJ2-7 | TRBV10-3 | TGTGCCATCAGTGGAACTAGCGGGATTTTCAACGAGCAGTACTTC | CAISGTSGIFNEQYF
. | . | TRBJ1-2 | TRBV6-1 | TGTGCCAGCAGTGAAGGGACGGCCCGCTACACCTTC | CASSEGTARYTF
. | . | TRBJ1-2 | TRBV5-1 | TGCGCCAGCAGCGAGAACGGAAACAACTATGGCTACACCTTC | CASSENGNNYGYTF
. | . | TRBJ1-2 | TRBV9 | TGTGCCAGCAGCGGTACAGGGATCTATGGCTACACCTTC | CASSGTGIYGYTF
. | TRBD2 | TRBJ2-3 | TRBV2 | TGTGCCAGCGAAAAGGGCTGGGACTACGACACAGATACGCAGTATTTT | CASEKGWDYDTDTQYF
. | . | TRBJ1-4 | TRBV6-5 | TGTGCCAGCAGATCTGCAGGGAGTAATGAAAAACTGTTTTTT | CASRSAGSNEKLFF
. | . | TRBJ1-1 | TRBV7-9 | TGTGCCAGCAGCCCTGTTCGGACGGAGGAAGCTTTCTTT | CASSPVRTEEAFF
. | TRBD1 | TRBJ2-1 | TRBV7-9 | TGTGCCAGCAGCCGACCAACGGGACAGCAACAATACAATGAGCAGTTCTTC | CASSRPTGQQQYNEQFF
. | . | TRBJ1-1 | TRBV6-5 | TGTGCCAGCAGTTACCGGGAGGGACTGAACACTGAAGCTTTCTTT | CASSYREGLNTEAFF
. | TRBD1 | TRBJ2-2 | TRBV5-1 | TGCGCCAGCAGATTGAGGACAGGGGGCTACACCGGGGAGCTGTTTTTT | CASRLRTGGYTGELFF
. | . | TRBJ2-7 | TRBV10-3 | TGTGCCATCGGGGAAGCAGGGTCCCCCCTCGAGCAGTACTTC | CAIGEAGSPLEQYF
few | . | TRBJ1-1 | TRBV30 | TGTGCCTGGAGGGAGACGGCGAACACTGAAGCTTTCTTT | CAWRETANTEAFF
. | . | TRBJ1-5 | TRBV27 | TGTGCCAGCAGTTTATCAGGGGATGCGTTTTATCAGCCCCAGCATTTT | CASSLSGDAFYQPQHF
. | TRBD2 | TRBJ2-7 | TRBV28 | TGTGCCAGCAGTTTACGGACTAGCGGGGCGGCTGAGGAGCAGTACTTC | CASSLRTSGAAEEQYF
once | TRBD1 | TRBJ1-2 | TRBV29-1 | TGCAGCGTTGAAAGGTTCCCCCAGGACAGGGACCTACTCTATGGCTACACCTTC | CSVERFPQDRDLLYGYTF
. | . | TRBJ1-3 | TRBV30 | TGTGCCTGGCAGGGAGGAACCTCCTCTGGAAACACCATATATTTT | CAWQGGTSSGNTIYF
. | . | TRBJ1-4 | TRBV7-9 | TGTGCCAGCAGTTATGCAGGGTCTGGTGAAAAACTGTTTTTT | CASSYAGSGEKLFF
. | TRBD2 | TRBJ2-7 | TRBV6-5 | TGTGCCAGCAAGGCTAGCGGATCCTACGAGCAGTACTTC | CASKASGSYEQYF
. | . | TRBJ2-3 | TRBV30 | TGTGCCTGGAGAAATTCGTTCGAGGAAACTAGCACAGATACGCAGTATTTT | CAWRNSFEETSTDTQYF
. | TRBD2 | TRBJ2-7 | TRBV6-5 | TGTGCCAGCAGTTACTCACTAGCGGGACTCTACGAGCAGTACTTC | CASSYSLAGLYEQYF
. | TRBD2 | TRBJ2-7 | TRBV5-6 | TGTGCCAGCAGCCACGGGACTAGTGAGGGAGAGCAGTACTTC | CASSHGTSEGEQYF
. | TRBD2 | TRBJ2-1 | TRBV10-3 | TGTGCCATCAGTACAGGGACTAGCGGGGGTTCGATAATCTTC | CAISTGTSGGSIIF
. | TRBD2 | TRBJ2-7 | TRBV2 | TGTGCCGTCGATGGGCTAGCGGGGCGACACGAGCAGTACTTC | CAVDGLAGRHEQYF
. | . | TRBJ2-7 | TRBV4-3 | TGCGCCAGCAGCCAAGACCCACTAAGCTCCTACGAGCAGTACTTC | CASSQDPLSSYEQYF
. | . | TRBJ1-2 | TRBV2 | TGTGCCAGCAGTACCTTCCCGGGGGGGGAAGACTATGGCTACACCTTC | CASSTFPGGEDYGYTF
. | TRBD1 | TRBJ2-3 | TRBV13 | TGTGCCAGCAGCTTTAAGGGACAGGGCTGGGCAGATACGCAGTATTTT | CASSFKGQGWADTQYF
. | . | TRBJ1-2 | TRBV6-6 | TGTGCCAGCAGCCTCTCAGGCAGGGATAACTATGGCTACACCTTC | CASSLSGRDNYGYTF
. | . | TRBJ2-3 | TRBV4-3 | TGCGCCAGCAGCCAAGGGGTAGCAGGCGATACGCAGTATTTT | CASSQGVAGDTQYF
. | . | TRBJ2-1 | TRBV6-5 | TGTGCCAGCAGTTACGAGGGCGGGTCGAATGAGCAGTTCTTC | CASSYEGGSNEQFF
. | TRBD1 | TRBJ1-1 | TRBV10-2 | TGCGCCAGCAGTGACAGGGGGCAAGGATGGAACACTGAAGCTTTCTTT | CASSDRGQGWNTEAFF
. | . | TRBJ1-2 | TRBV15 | TGTGCCACCAGCGCTTACGGTAGTAAGGCCTACACCTTC | CATSAYGSKAYTF
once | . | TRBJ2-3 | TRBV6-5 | TGTGCCAGCAGACCTGGGGGGTTTTTGGCAGATACGCAGTATTTT | CASRPGGFLADTQYF
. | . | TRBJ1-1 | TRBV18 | TGTGCCAGCTCACAGCCCCCTTGGCCTGAAGCTTTCTTT | CASSQPPWPEAFF
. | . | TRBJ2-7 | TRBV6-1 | TGTGCCAGCATTGCTTGGGCAGGGGCTGCCTACGAGCAGTACTTC | CASIAWAGAAYEQYF
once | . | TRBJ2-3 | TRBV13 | TGTGCCAGCAGCTCCAAGGGTCCTAGCACAGATACGCAGTATTTT | CASSSKGPSTDTQYF
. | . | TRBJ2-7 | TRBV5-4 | TGTGCCAGCAGCTTGGGACAGGTAAACGAGCAGTACTTC | CASSLGQVNEQYF
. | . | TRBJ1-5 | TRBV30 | TGTGCCTGGAGTGTAGGGCAGGGAGGGAATCAGCCCCAGCATTTT | CAWSVGQGGNQPQHF
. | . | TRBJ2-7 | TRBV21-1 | TGTGCCAGCAGCAAAGTGGGCGGGTACGAGCAGTACTTC | CASSKVGGYEQYF
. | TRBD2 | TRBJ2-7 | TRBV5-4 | TGTGCCAGCAGCCTCCTTGGACTAGCGGGAGGAAACTCCTACGAGCAGTACTTC | CASSLLGLAGGNSYEQYF
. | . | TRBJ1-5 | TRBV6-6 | TGTGCCAGCAGTTACTTGGACAGCAATCAGCCCCAGCATTTT | CASSYLDSNQPQHF
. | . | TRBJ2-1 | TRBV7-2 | TGTGCCAGCAGCTTGGGACTCGATGAGCAGTTCTTC | CASSLGLDEQFF
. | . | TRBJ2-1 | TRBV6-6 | TGTGCCAGCAGTATCGGACTCTACAATGAGCAGTTCTTC | CASSIGLYNEQFF
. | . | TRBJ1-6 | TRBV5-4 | TGTGCCAGCAGCTTGAATGGGGGTCGAACCCTCCACTTT | CASSLNGGRTLHF